This entry concerns a single T cell receptor (beta chain). Its specificity is unknown. Primers: 60 Vbeta forward and 13 Jbeta reverse. The protocol was immunoSEQ multiplex PCR, while the TCRdb copy is restricted to in-frame clones and leaves out a portion. The data show under 150,000 clones, 84% seen once. The sample is drawn from a study of cytomegalovirus exposure and HLA in healthy donors. Whole-study findings and limits: Several top significant clusters appeared, in a later analysis, to be linked to common viral pathogens. In a later analysis, compared with equally common non-associated chains, HLA-associated beta chains were more expanded. Some public TCRs appeared in many individuals, while most sequences were rare.

Material: PBMCs. This clonotype originated in a man over 45 in good health and CMV-seronegative.

The CDR3 nucleotides read TGTGCCAGCAGCTTACGGGGGACAGTCAGCACAGATACGCAGTATTTT. Protein: CASSLRGTVSTDTQYF. The J gene is TRBJ2-3, the V gene TRBV7-9, with D maybe TRBD1 (7 bases). This CDR3 is built from 16 residues. From germline, CDR1 is SEHNR and CDR2 FQNEAQ (reference sequence). Trimming removed 2 bases at V and 0 bases at J, with 12 bases between.